Here is one T cell receptor beta chain with its context. The target antigen is unknown. This entry comes from a study of OX40 agonist ivuxolimab in advanced cancers. As for the study in general: Previous treatment with anti-PD-1, anti-PD-L1 or anti-CTLA-4 therapy was allowed; about 40% had received some.

Using immunoSEQ multiplex PCR, the repertoire was profiled, and TCRdb retains in-frame clones only, with some absent. The sample contains some 54,000 clones, about 88% of which appear only once. Points from the study as a whole: Some of the lowest clonal expansion was seen in partial responders at 0.1-3.0 mg/kg. There were, on average, more expanded clones in CD8+ T cells than in CD4+.

The TCR sequence derives from an adult with an advanced solid tumor such as melanoma, head and neck, liver or kidney cancer. The material was CD4+ or CD8+ T cells sorted from blood, obtained in a trial of the OX40 agonist ivuxolimab.

Here the CDR3 reads CAISGDEAPSHEQFF. The CDR3 DNA reads TGTGCCATCAGTGGAGATGAGGCCCCAAGCCATGAGCAGTTCTTC. The chain is built from TRBV10-3 and TRBJ2-1; the D is unclear. The CDR3 has 15 residues. Germline V lookup: CDR1 ENHRY, CDR2 SYGVKD. V lost 4 bases, J lost 8 bases, and 18 bases lay in between.